Each of the 24 T cell receptor beta chains below was sequenced from the same sample in a study of shared clonotypes between healthy human individuals. Clones were sequenced by immunoSEQ multiplex PCR, and TCRdb holds only the in-frame ones, with some missing. The repertoire holds millions of clones, approximately 95% seen once, with around 0.4% in the top ten. The sequencing sample was made of naive CD4+ T cells from PBMCs. The subset was: CD45RA+ positively selected. Receptor source: a man aged 18 to 35 in good health. Some clones in this sample may be carry-over from other donors' samples.

Points on this clone: Within the sample, other DNA sequences also encode this same CDR3. This sequence joins TRBV29-1 and TRBJ2-7; 7 nucleotides agree with TRBD1. The length of the CDR3 is 13 residues. Germline assignment: CDR1 SQVTM and CDR2 ANQGSEA. V dropped 6 bases and J dropped 2; count of bases not matched to a gene: 7. CDR3 in amino acids: CSVRGQVTYEQYF. The CDR3 DNA follows: TGCAGCGTCAGAGGACAGGTCACCTACGAGCAGTACTTC.

The V gene is TRBV19, the J gene TRBJ2-7; D is unclear. The CDR3 spans 15 residues. The V gene lost 4 bases and the J gene lost 3 bases, with 16 bases spanning the gap. Germline assignment: CDR1 LNHDA and CDR2 SQIVND (reference sequence). CDR3 in DNA: TGTGCCAGTAGTACGGGCGATCCGCGGTACTACGAGCAGTACTTC. Protein product: CASSTGDPRYYEQYF.

The chain joins TRBV7-9 to TRBJ1-2; D call uncertain. This CDR3 region has 13 residues. CDR1 and CDR2 (germline): SEHNR, FQNEAQ (reference sequence). Trimming cost V 5 bases and J 4 bases, with 11 bases left between them. The DNA of the CDR3 is TGTGCCAGCAGCCCTTCTGAGTCCTATGGCTACACCTTC. This translates into CASSPSESYGYTF.

V usage is TRBV28 and J usage is TRBJ2-1; tentatively, D is TRBD1 (6 bases). The CDR3 is 16 residues long. V lost 4 bases, J lost 6 bases, and 19 bases lay in between. The germline CDR1 and CDR2 sequences are MDHEN and SYDVKM. The CDR3 region is CASSSQTGNPLNEQFF. The CDR3 bases are TGTGCCAGCAGTTCACAAACAGGGAATCCCCTCAATGAGCAGTTCTTC. The full variable domain, rest sourced from reference TRBV28 and TRBJ2-1, is DVKVTQSSRYLVKRTGEKVFLECVQDMDHENMFWYRQDPGLGLRLIYFSYDVKMKEKGDIPEGYSVSREKKERFSLILESASTNQTSMYLCASSSQTGNPLNEQFFGPGTRLTVL.

This chain joins TRBV10-1 and TRBJ2-1; D tentatively fits TRBD1 or TRBD2 (5 bases each). CDR3 length equals 16 residues. The germline CDR1 and CDR2 sequences are WNHNN and SYGVQD (reference sequence). Trimming shortened V by 1 base and J by 4 bases, and 14 bases separated the two germline ends. As DNA, the CDR3 is TGCGCCAGCAGTGAGTATGGTTTGGGACCTTACAATGAGCAGTTCTTC. Translating it yields CASSEYGLGPYNEQFF.

The chain joins TRBV7-6 to TRBJ1-2, with a possible D match to TRBD1 (5 bases). The CDR3 consists of 15 residues. V was shortened by 1 base and J by 5 bases, with 14 bases between the two germline ends. CDR1 and CDR2 (germline): SGHVS, FNYEAQ. The CDR3 bases are TGTGCCAGCAGCTTAGGTATAGGGGCCGCATATGGCTACACCTTC. It yields the protein CASSLGIGAAYGYTF.

The chain recombines TRBV18 with TRBJ2-4; perhaps D is TRBD1 or TRBD2 (5 bases each). CDR1 is KGHSH, CDR2 LQKENI, per germline. The CDR3 covers 15 residues. The V end lost 0 bases, the J end lost 1 base, and 7 bases lay between the germline ends. CDR3 amino acids: CASSPPGTAKNIQYF. The CDR3 bases are TGTGCCAGCTCACCACCGGGGACGGCCAAAAACATTCAGTACTTC.

This chain links TRBV4-2 with TRBJ2-5; 7 bases fit TRBD2. V was pared by 1 base and J by 5 bases, with 13 bases of the junction left unmatched. This CDR3 has 17 residues. Germline V gene lookup returns CDR1 LGHNA and CDR2 YNFKEQ. The CDR3 spells CASSQGGAGENRETQYF. CDR3 coding DNA: TGTGCCAGCAGCCAAGGAGGGGCGGGAGAAAATAGGGAGACCCAGTACTTC.

CDR3 coding DNA: TGTGCCAGCATGGGGAGCAGGGGGAACACTGAAGCTTTCTTT. Its translation: CASMGSRGNTEAFF. This sequence joins TRBV27 and TRBJ1-1; the D gene is possibly TRBD1 (6 bases). CDR1 is MNHEY, CDR2 SMNVEV, per germline (reference sequence). V was pared by 7 bases and J by 1 base, with 13 bases between. This CDR3 has 14 residues.

This rearrangement joins TRBV5-1 to TRBJ2-5; a weak D match, TRBD2 (5 bases). The V end was cut by 2 bases, the J end by 6 bases, with 26 bases between. This CDR3 region has 18 residues. The germline V gene has CDR1 SGHRS and CDR2 YFSETQ. The CDR3 spells CASSLSALGGLVGKTQYF. In nucleotides, the CDR3 is TGCGCCAGCAGCTTATCCGCGCTTGGCGGGCTAGTCGGAAAGACCCAGTACTTC.

This CDR3 reads CASSLGQGVYQPQHF. CDR3 DNA: TGTGCCAGCAGCTTAGGTCAGGGGGTTTATCAGCCCCAGCATTTT. This sequence joins TRBV5-6 and TRBJ1-5; 7 bases line up with TRBD1. Germline loops: CDR1 SGHDT, CDR2 YYEEEE. CDR3 length: 15 residues. Trimming took 2 bases from V and 5 from J; bases not matched to a gene: 7.

This chain uses TRBV7-9 with TRBJ2-4; perhaps TRBD2 as D (6 bases). V was pared by 1 base and J by 6 bases, with 10 bases between. The germline V gene encodes CDR1 SEHNR and CDR2 FQNEAQ (reference sequence). The CDR3 extends over 14 amino acids. The CDR3 bases are TGTGCCAGCAGCTTAGAGCGGGCCTTAAACATTCAGTACTTC. Translation gives CASSLERALNIQYF.

The chain recombines TRBV28 with TRBJ1-5; maybe TRBD1 (5 bases). Germline values: CDR1 MDHEN, CDR2 SYDVKM. Trimming removed 1 base at V and 2 bases at J, with 15 bases between. CDR3 size: 17 residues. The CDR3 sequence: CASSLFQGLGGNQPQHF. DNA of the CDR3: TGTGCCAGCAGTTTATTCCAGGGTTTAGGAGGCAATCAGCCCCAGCATTTT.

The V and J genes are TRBV12-1 and TRBJ1-1; TRBD1, the D gene given by the table, was not confirmed from the DNA. TRBV12-1 is an annotated pseudogene. This CDR3 region has 17 residues. CDR3 sequence: CASSPRTDHRENTEAFF. The CDR3 nucleotides are TGTGCCAGCAGCCCAAGGACAGATCACCGAGAGAACACTGAAGCTTTCTTT.

The rearrangement joins TRBV29-1 to TRBJ2-3; 13 bases match TRBD2. The germline CDR1 and CDR2 sequences are SQVTM and ANQGSEA. The CDR3 length is 16 residues. V lost 0 bases to trimming and J lost 6 bases; unmatched junction nucleotides: 6. CDR3 nucleotides: TGCAGCGTTGAAGATCAACTAGCGGGAGGGGTGGATACGCAGTATTTT. Amino acids: CSVEDQLAGGVDTQYF.

This chain joins TRBV11-1 and TRBJ2-5; no clear D. Germline lookup yields CDR1 SGHAT and CDR2 FQDESV (reference sequence). The CDR3 length is 12 residues. V lost 8 bases and J 4 bases, leaving 11 bases between the germline ends. CDR3 residues: CASGATGETQYF. The CDR3 bases are TGTGCCAGCGGCGCTACCGGAGAGACCCAGTACTTC.

The chain employs TRBV7-9 and TRBJ2-2; D tentatively fits TRBD1 or TRBD2 (5 bases each). CDR3 length: 14 amino acids. Germline lookup yields CDR1 SEHNR and CDR2 FQNEAQ (reference sequence). Trimming shortened V by 3 bases and J by 8 bases, and 13 bases separated the two germline ends. DNA for the CDR3: TGTGCCAGCAGCTTTCGGGGACCCACTGGGGAGCTGTTTTTT. This codes for CASSFRGPTGELFF.

The V and J genes are TRBV10-3 and TRBJ2-2; TRBD2 matches at 8 bases. The length of the CDR3 is 15 residues. After removal of 2 bases from V and 7 bases from J, the junction contained 6 bases not matched to a gene. Germline V gives CDR1 ENHRY, CDR2 SYGVKD. CDR3: CAISEAGTSYGELFF. The CDR3 bases are TGTGCCATCAGTGAGGCCGGGACTAGTTACGGGGAGCTGTTTTTT.

On this clone itself: Other DNA variants within this sample encode the same CDR3. V usage is TRBV7-3 and J usage is TRBJ2-2, with 8 positions matching TRBD2. J gave up 4 bases and V 2 bases, and 3 bases lay outside the gene matches. The germline CDR1 and CDR2 sequences are SGHTA and FQGTGA. The CDR3 length is 15 residues. Here the CDR3 reads CASSLLAGPTGELFF. DNA of the CDR3: TGTGCCAGCAGCTTATTAGCGGGACCCACCGGGGAGCTGTTTTTT. Complete variable domain (other parts from reference TRBV7-3 and TRBJ2-2): GAGVSQTPSNKVTEKGKYVELRCDPISGHTALYWYRQSLGQGPEFLIYFQGTGAADDSGLPNDRFFAVRPEGSVSTLKIQRTERGDSAVYLCASSLLAGPTGELFFGEGSRLTVL.

This clone was seen a few times. Other DNA sequences in this sample translate to the same CDR3. This rearrangement joins TRBV20-1 to TRBJ1-1; D perhaps matches TRBD1 (6 bases). Trimming pared 4 bases from V and 11 bases from J, leaving 11 bases between. The length of the CDR3 is 10 residues. The germline V gene encodes CDR1 DFQATT and CDR2 SNEGSKA (reference sequence). The CDR3 nucleotides are TGCAGTGCTAACAGGGTTAAGGCTTTCTTT. It translates to CSANRVKAFF.

The chain employs TRBV23-1 and TRBJ2-7, with TRBD1 matching 9 bases. TRBV23-1 is an ORF; its function is uncertain. V shed 0 bases and J 2 bases; nucleotides not matched to a gene: 2. This CDR3 contains 15 residues. The DNA of the CDR3 is TGCGCCAGCAGTCAATCCAGGACAGGGGCCTACGAGCAGTACTTC. As protein: CASSQSRTGAYEQYF.

This chain links TRBV5-4 with TRBJ2-3; TRBD1 aligns across 7 bases. Germline V gene sequence: CDR1 SGHNT, CDR2 YYREEE (reference sequence). Trimming removed 3 bases from V and 2 bases from J; junction bases left unmatched: 3. The length of the CDR3 is 14 residues. The CDR3 DNA sequence: TGTGCCAGCAGCTGGGGGACAGACACAGATACGCAGTATTTT. This sequence encodes CASSWGTDTDTQYF.

The chain has TRBV4-2 and TRBJ1-2, with 7 bases matching TRBD1. J gave up 6 bases and V 0 bases, and 7 bases lay outside the gene matches. This CDR3 has 15 residues. Germline V lookup: CDR1 LGHNA, CDR2 YNFKEQ. The CDR3 spells CASSQDETGAHGYTF. CDR3 nucleotides: TGTGCCAGCAGCCAAGACGAAACAGGGGCTCATGGCTACACCTTC.

The chain carries TRBV30 and TRBJ2-5, with 11 positions matching TRBD1. Trimming removed 2 bases from V and 4 bases from J; junction bases left unmatched: 6. CDR3 size: 15 residues. Germline V gives CDR1 GTSNPN, CDR2 SVGIG (reference sequence). CDR3 nucleotide sequence: TGTGCCTGGAGTTGGGGACAGGGGGTTCCAGAGACCCAGTACTTC. Amino acid sequence: CAWSWGQGVPETQYF. The variable domain in full, with the rest retrieved from reference TRBV30 and TRBJ2-5, is SQTIHQWPATLVQPVGSPLSLECTVEGTSNPNLYWYRQAAGRGLQLLFYSVGIGQISSEVPQNLSASRPQDRQFILSSKKLLLSDSGFYLCAWSWGQGVPETQYFGPGTRLLVL.